Listed here are 22 T cell receptor beta chains from one sample, sequenced in a study of Graves' ophthalmopathy and Graves' hyperthyroidism. The sequenced template was RNA, covering the TCR beta CDR3 region. First-round RT-PCR used HTBI primers; second-round multiplex PCR followed. TCRdb processed the multiplex PCR reads anew with MiXCR; each CDR3 protein has one entry. The sample includes some 520,000 distinct CDR3 sequences, 13% to 15% of them seen just once. The specimen was blood. The source is a woman younger than 45 with Graves' ophthalmopathy.

In its sample, this clonotype was seen many times. The chain has TRBV2 and TRBJ2-5; 11 positions agree with TRBD2. The CDR3 sequence is 18 residues long. With 2 bases clipped from V and 5 bases from J, the junction kept 13 bases outside the gene matches. The germline CDR1 and CDR2 sequences are SNHLY and FYNNEI. The CDR3 spells CASSERGLAGGPAETQYF. In nucleotides, the CDR3 is TGTGCCAGCAGTGAACGGGGGTTAGCGGGAGGGCCAGCTGAGACCCAGTACTTC.

This clonotype was detected ten times or more. The chain links TRBV7-9 to TRBJ2-5; no clear D gene. With 10 bases removed from V and 5 bases from J, the gap between germline ends came to 14 bases. The CDR3 is 12 residues long. The V gene's germline CDR1 is SEHNR and CDR2 FQNEAQ (reference sequence). The CDR3 DNA is TGTGCCACAATCGGTAGTGGGGAGACCCAGTACTTC. Amino acids: CATIGSGETQYF. Full variable domain (remainder filled in from reference TRBV7-9 and TRBJ2-5): DTGVSQNPRHKITKRGQNVTFRCDPISEHNRLYWYRQTLGQGPEFLTYFQNEAQLEKSRLLSDRFSAERPKGSFSTLEIQRTEQGDSAMYLCATIGSGETQYFGPGTRLLVL.

This clonotype was recorded at least ten times. The chain links TRBV6-1 to TRBJ1-2, with D perhaps TRBD1 (5 bases). CDR3 length equals 14 residues. The germline CDR1 and CDR2 sequences are MNHNS and SASEGT. The V and J ends lost 7 bases and 4 bases respectively, with 16 bases between them. CDR3 in amino acids: CASTGRTHSYGYTF. DNA for the CDR3: TGTGCCAGCACCGGCCGGACACATTCCTATGGCTACACCTTC.

This clonotype appeared many times. The rearrangement links TRBV20-1 to TRBJ2-7; D gene unclear. The CDR3 length is 13 residues. Germline assignment: CDR1 DFQATT and CDR2 SNEGSKA (reference sequence). Trimming cost V 1 base and J 0 bases, with 7 bases left between them. The DNA for the CDR3 is TGCAGTGCTAGAGTGGCCAGCTCCTACGAGCAGTACTTC. Protein product: CSARVASSYEQYF.

At least ten counts were recorded for this clonotype. The chain employs TRBV7-8 and TRBJ1-6; tentatively, D is TRBD1 (5 bases). V was cut by 1 base and J by 7 bases, with 8 bases left in between. The CDR3 runs to 14 residues. Germline V CDR1 and CDR2: SGHVS, FQNEAQ. CDR3 nucleotide sequence: TGTGCCAGCAGCTTAGTCAGGGTCAATTCACCCCTCCACTTT. It yields the protein CASSLVRVNSPLHF.

This clonotype was counted at least ten times. V gene TRBV19 combines with J gene TRBJ1-1, with D hard to call. Germline CDR1 and CDR2: LNHDA and SQIVND (reference sequence). The CDR3 is 13 amino acids. V lost 4 bases, J lost 0 bases, and 6 bases lay in between. The CDR3 loop reads CASSTTLNTEAFF. The DNA of the CDR3 is TGTGCCAGTAGTACTACACTGAACACTGAAGCTTTCTTT.

In its sample, this clonotype was seen many times. The chain has TRBV6-1 and TRBJ1-6; no clear D. CDR1 is MNHNS, CDR2 SASEGT, per germline. The CDR3 sequence is 16 residues long. The V and J ends lost 0 bases and 6 bases respectively, with 12 bases between them. This chain's CDR3 is CASSEAQAEPNSPLHF. The CDR3 nucleotides read TGTGCCAGCAGTGAAGCGCAGGCGGAACCTAATTCACCCCTCCACTTT.

A few counts support this clonotype. V and J are TRBV14 and TRBJ2-2; possibly TRBD1 for D (5 bases). The CDR3 is made up of 17 amino acids. V dropped 0 bases and J dropped 2 bases, with 13 bases sitting between them. In germline, CDR1 is SGHDN, CDR2 FVKESK. CDR3 residues: CASSQEVRTINTGELFF. The CDR3, as DNA: TGTGCCAGCAGCCAAGAAGTTAGGACAATCAACACCGGGGAGCTGTTTTTT. The complete variable domain, with remaining parts taken from reference TRBV14 and TRBJ2-2, reads EAGVTQFPSHSVIEKGQTVTLRCDPISGHDNLYWYRRVMGKEIKFLLHFVKESKQDESGMPNNRFLAERTGGTYSTLKVQPAELEDSGVYFCASSQEVRTINTGELFFGEGSRLTVL.

This clonotype was seen many times. This chain connects TRBV27 to TRBJ2-5; TRBD2 matches at 11 bases. The CDR3 has 15 amino acids. Germline assignment: CDR1 MNHEY and CDR2 SMNVEV (reference sequence). The V and J ends lost 5 bases and 4 bases, in that order; junction bases with no gene match: 6. In DNA, the CDR3 is TGTGCCAGCAGTCGCCCCGGACTAGCGGGAGAGACCCAGTACTTC. This encodes CASSRPGLAGETQYF.

This clonotype has at least ten counts. This sequence joins TRBV6-1 and TRBJ1-5; D unclear. From germline, CDR1 is MNHNS and CDR2 SASEGT. The V end lost 7 bases, the J end lost 4 bases, and 14 bases lay between the germline ends. The CDR3 spans 14 residues. The CDR3 spells CASTQRVLNQPQHF. CDR3 nucleotide sequence: TGTGCCAGCACCCAGAGGGTTTTAAATCAGCCCCAGCATTTT.

This clonotype has ten or more counts. This rearrangement joins TRBV6-2 or TRBV6-3 to TRBJ2-5; D is uncertain. Germline values: CDR1 MNHEY, CDR2 SVGEGT. V lost 0 bases, J lost 3 bases, and 14 bases lay in between. The CDR3 is 16 residues long. Here the CDR3 DNA reads TGTGCCAGCAGTTACTCAGCTGGGCTAGACGAAGAGACCCAGTACTTC. Protein: CASSYSAGLDEETQYF.

This chain connects TRBV19 to TRBJ1-1, with D unclear. Germline V gene sequence: CDR1 LNHDA, CDR2 SQIVND (reference sequence). Trimming pared 3 bases from V and 4 bases from J, leaving 12 bases between. The CDR3 extends over 14 amino acids. The CDR3 DNA sequence: TGTGCCAGTAGTATGGCGGACTCGGGCACTGAAGCTTTCTTT. This sequence encodes CASSMADSGTEAFF.

This clonotype was counted ten times or more. The chain links TRBV12-3 or TRBV12-4 to TRBJ1-5, with a possible D match to TRBD1 (5 bases). This CDR3 is built from 12 residues. Trimming took off 6 bases at V and 9 bases at J, with 12 bases between the two ends. As DNA, the CDR3 is TGTGCCAGCAGCCCTGGGGGGGGGCCCCAGCATTTT. Protein product: CASSPGGGPQHF.

The table lists this clonotype with many counts. V usage is TRBV6-1 and J usage is TRBJ1-2; 7 bases line up with TRBD1. The germline V gene encodes CDR1 MNHNS and CDR2 SASEGT. The CDR3 length is 14 residues. The V segment lost 3 bases and the J segment 4 bases; nucleotides outside the gene matches: 5. The CDR3 nucleotides are TGTGCCAGCAGTGACGGTGACAGGGTCTATGGCTACACCTTC. Protein: CASSDGDRVYGYTF.

The table lists this clonotype with many counts. This sequence joins TRBV27 and TRBJ1-5, with 10 nucleotides matching TRBD1. The CDR3 has 16 amino acids. The V segment lost 5 bases and the J segment 4 bases; nucleotides outside the gene matches: 8. Germline CDR1 and CDR2: MNHEY and SMNVEV (reference sequence). The CDR3 bases are TGTGCCAGCAGTACCCTACGGACAGGGGGAAATCAGCCCCAGCATTTT. The encoded protein is CASSTLRTGGNQPQHF.

Turning to this clonotype: Just one base apart from a much larger clone, this may be a read error. The chain combines TRBV6-5 with TRBJ1-4, with a tentative D call TRBD1 (5 bases). Germline V gives CDR1 MNHEY, CDR2 SVGAGI. CDR3 size: 14 residues. The CDR3 here is CAISYGRETVKLFF. The CDR3, as DNA: TGTGCCATCAGTTATGGCAGGGAGACAGTAAAACTGTTTTTT.

The sample holds many counts of this clonotype. This chain connects TRBV6-2 or TRBV6-3 to TRBJ2-2, with D tentatively TRBD1 (6 bases). Germline loops: CDR1 MNHEY, CDR2 SVGEGT. V dropped 0 bases and J dropped 4 bases, with 18 bases sitting between them. The length of the CDR3 is 18 residues. CDR3 coding DNA: TGTGCCAGCAGTTACTCCCCCAGGACAGCCTCGACCACCGGGGAGCTGTTTTTT. Translation gives CASSYSPRTASTTGELFF.

The chain joins TRBV11-2 to TRBJ2-7; 14 positions match TRBD2. Germline CDR1 and CDR2: SGHAT and FQNNGV. The CDR3 length is 13 residues. Unmatched junction bases numbered 3, after V lost 7 bases and J lost 7 bases. CDR3 DNA: TGTGCCAGCACGAGACTAGCGGGGGGGGAGCAGTACTTC. It encodes CASTRLAGGEQYF.

The chain carries TRBV12-3 or TRBV12-4 and TRBJ1-2; TRBD1 matches at 7 bases. V trimming: 5 bases; J trimming: 4 bases; junction bases outside the gene matches: 7. The CDR3 is made up of 14 amino acids. Here the CDR3 reads CASSLDRATYGYTF. The CDR3 coding sequence is TGTGCCAGCAGTCTCGACAGGGCGACCTATGGCTACACCTTC.

This clonotype has only a few counts. This chain connects TRBV6-1 to TRBJ2-5; a possible D gene is TRBD2 (7 bases). From germline, CDR1 is MNHNS and CDR2 SASEGT. This CDR3 region has 17 residues. The germline V and J ends were trimmed by 0 bases and 4 bases, with 18 bases remaining between them. The CDR3 reads CASSEALGGGPGETQYF. The CDR3 region has the DNA TGTGCCAGCAGTGAAGCGCTTGGGGGGGGGCCAGGAGAGACCCAGTACTTC.

This clonotype has at least ten counts. The chain links TRBV28 to TRBJ1-2; D may be TRBD1 (5 bases). Germline values: CDR1 MDHEN, CDR2 SYDVKM. V shed 6 bases and J shed 2 bases, with 13 bases lying between them. The CDR3 runs 14 residues. The CDR3 reads CASSETRGNYGYTF. For the CDR3, the DNA is TGTGCCAGCAGCGAAACGCGGGGGAACTATGGCTACACCTTC.

This clonotype was counted many times. The chain carries TRBV6-5 and TRBJ1-1; D is unresolved. This CDR3 is built from 15 residues. The V gene lost 0 bases and the J gene lost 0 bases, with 8 bases spanning the gap. Looked up from germline, CDR1 is MNHEY and CDR2 is SVGAGI. In DNA, the CDR3 is TGTGCCAGCAGTTACTCGGCACCGGTGAACACTGAAGCTTTCTTT. Protein sequence: CASSYSAPVNTEAFF.